The following is a T cell receptor beta chain sequence with its context. Antigen: not known. This sample was included in a study of shared clonotypes between healthy human individuals. Study-wide points: Compared with memory subsets, naive subsets generally had larger estimated richness. Shared clonotypes: roughly 4.5% naive CD4, roughly 4% naive CD8, about 2.4% memory CD4, more than 0.3% memory CD8. Only blood was sampled; tissue repertoires likely differ.

Several immunoSEQ plates held equal portions of the genomic DNA taken from each subset. Clones were read by immunoSEQ multiplex PCR, and TCRdb kept only the in-frame ones, dropping some. The sample lists about 2 million clones; about 95% were seen once. Naive CD8 cells lacked CD45RO and underwent positive selection for CCR7, leaving out terminally differentiated effector memory CD45RA+ cells. CDR1 and CDR2 from the germline V gene are MNHEY and SMNVEV (reference sequence). The CDR3 length is 15 residues. V shed 1 base, J shed 4 bases, and the junction held 4 bases outside the gene matches. This chain joins TRBV27 and TRBJ2-1; 7 nucleotides agree with TRBD2. The receptor comes from a man aged 18 to 35 in good health. The sequenced sample consisted of naive CD8+ T cells sorted from blood. CDR3 DNA: TGTGCCAGCAGTTTATGGGAGGGAGGTTACAATGAGCAGTTCTTC. Its protein is CASSLWEGGYNEQFF.